The rows below give T cell receptor beta chains drawn from one sample of a study of long-term antiretroviral therapy in people with HIV. Libraries were prepared by immunoSEQ multiplex PCR; TCRdb keeps only in-frame clonotypes and omits some of them. The sample carries roughly 34,000 clones, nearly 95% recorded once. The material was unsorted PBMCs, obtained more than 5 years after starting antiretroviral therapy. These receptors were obtained from a woman between 45 and 65 years old with HIV. Each CDR3 is given with its conserved first and last residue. D genes are given only for firm matches. Expanded clones are given a class, and other clones once, few, many or no size at all.

CDR3aa | CDR3nt | d_gene | j_gene | abundance | v_gene
CASSLQGGEKLFF | TGCGCCAGCAGCTTACAGGGCGGTGAAAAACTGTTTTTT | . | TRBJ1-4 | once | TRBV5-1
CASSPREGRADTQYF | TGTGCCAGCAGCCCTCGTGAGGGGCGCGCAGATACGCAGTATTTT | . | TRBJ2-3 | . | TRBV7-6
CASRWDRGRESGYTF | TGTGCCAGCAGGTGGGACAGGGGGAGAGAGTCTGGCTACACCTTC | TRBD1 | TRBJ1-2 | . | TRBV27
CASSLTSDDTQYF | TGCGCCAGCAGTCTAACTAGCGATGATACGCAGTATTTT | TRBD2 | TRBJ2-3 | . | TRBV4-3
CASSLGVENTEAFF | TGCGCCAGCAGCTTGGGGGTTGAGAACACTGAAGCTTTCTTT | . | TRBJ1-1 | . | TRBV5-1
CATQPQGALNQPQHF | TGTGCCACCCAACCCCAGGGGGCGCTAAATCAGCCCCAGCATTTT | TRBD1 | TRBJ1-5 | . | TRBV19
CASSPLAGGDTGELFF | TGTGCCAGCAGCCCACTAGCGGGGGGGGACACCGGGGAGCTGTTTTTT | TRBD2 | TRBJ2-2 | . | TRBV11-1
CASSLFWTGNTGELFF | TGCGCCAGCAGCTTGTTTTGGACGGGGAACACCGGGGAGCTGTTTTTT | . | TRBJ2-2 | . | TRBV5-1
CASSVGRGGHTDTQYF | TGTGCCAGCAGCGTAGGGCGGGGGGGCCACACAGATACGCAGTATTTT | TRBD2 | TRBJ2-3 | . | TRBV9
CASSDGPAGNTIYF | TGTGCCAGTTCGGACGGGCCGGCAGGAAACACCATATATTTT | . | TRBJ1-3 | . | TRBV19
CASSLAGGREGYTF | TGTGCCAGCAGCTTGGCAGGGGGCCGGGAAGGCTACACCTTC | TRBD1 | TRBJ1-2 | . | TRBV7-2
CASTSERGRANEQYF | TGTGCCAGCACCTCTGAGCGGGGGCGCGCCAACGAGCAGTACTTC | TRBD2 | TRBJ2-7 | . | TRBV6-5
CSARDGFYEQYF | TGCAGCGCCCGGGACGGATTTTACGAGCAGTACTTC | . | TRBJ2-7 | . | TRBV29-1
CASSATRTGKNNSPLHF | TGTGCCAGCAGTGCCACCCGGACAGGGAAGAATAATTCACCCCTCCACTTT | TRBD1 | TRBJ1-6 | . | TRBV25-1
CASSPGQGLNTEAFF | TGTGCCAGTAGCCCTGGACAGGGTTTGAACACTGAAGCTTTCTTT | TRBD1 | TRBJ1-1 | once | TRBV19
CASSAERGVQETQYF | TGTGCCAGCAGCGCGGAGCGGGGGGTCCAAGAGACCCAGTACTTC | . | TRBJ2-5 | . | TRBV21-1
CASSLRTGGADGYTF | TGCGCCAGCAGCCTCAGGACAGGGGGCGCCGATGGCTACACCTTC | TRBD1 | TRBJ1-2 | . | TRBV4-1
CASSPSGTGIISEAFF | TGTGCCAGCAGCCCCTCCGGGACAGGGATCATTAGTGAAGCTTTCTTT | TRBD1 | TRBJ1-1 | once | TRBV7-9
CASSVDRTGRNGYTF | TGTGCCAGCAGCGTCGACCGGACAGGGAGGAATGGCTACACCTTC | TRBD1 | TRBJ1-2 | . | TRBV9
CATSVGGSGANVLTF | TGTGCCACCAGTGTGGGGGGCTCTGGGGCCAACGTCCTGACTTTC | . | TRBJ2-6 | . | TRBV15
CASSRLLLAKNIQYF | TGTGCCAGCAGCAGACTTTTATTAGCCAAAAACATTCAGTACTTC | . | TRBJ2-4 | . | TRBV7-2
CASSSLTGGGTEAFF | TGTGCCAGCAGTTCCCTGACAGGGGGGGGTACTGAAGCTTTCTTT | TRBD1 | TRBJ1-1 | . | TRBV6-5
CASSISGELFF | TGTGCCAGCAGCATTTCGGGGGAGCTGTTTTTT | . | TRBJ2-2 | . | TRBV6-5
CASKHGQGGNEKLFF | TGTGCCAGCAAACACGGACAGGGGGGTAATGAAAAACTGTTTTTT | TRBD1 | TRBJ1-4 | . | TRBV27
CASSPSGGTDTQYF | TGTGCCAGCAGTCCTAGCGGGGGAACAGATACGCAGTATTTT | TRBD2 | TRBJ2-3 | . | TRBV28
CASSLGGANTGELFF | TGTGCCAGCAGCCTAGGGGGCGCGAACACCGGGGAGCTGTTTTTT | TRBD1 | TRBJ2-2 | . | TRBV6-1
CAISESQGNNSPLHF | TGTGCCATCAGTGAGTCGCAGGGTAATAATTCACCCCTCCACTTT | . | TRBJ1-6 | . | TRBV10-3
CASSRVGNTEAFF | TGTGCCAGCAGTCGAGTGGGGAACACTGAAGCTTTCTTT | . | TRBJ1-1 | . | TRBV25-1
CAIRQGDFNSPLHF | TGTGCCATCCGACAGGGAGATTTTAATTCACCCCTCCACTTT | TRBD1 | TRBJ1-6 | . | TRBV6-1
CASYEGAANYGYTF | TGTGCCAGTTACGAGGGGGCCGCAAACTATGGCTACACCTTC | TRBD1 | TRBJ1-2 | . | TRBV19
CASNPMTGGGGQPQHF | TGTGCCAGCAACCCCATGACAGGGGGAGGAGGTCAGCCCCAGCATTTT | TRBD1 | TRBJ1-5 | . | TRBV2
CASSLGLAGGLQETQYF | TGTGCTAGCAGCTTAGGGCTAGCGGGGGGCCTCCAAGAGACCCAGTACTTC | TRBD2 | TRBJ2-5 | . | TRBV7-7
CASSPLTDQETQYF | TGCGCCAGCAGCCCATTGACAGACCAAGAGACCCAGTACTTC | . | TRBJ2-5 | . | TRBV5-1
CASGEWGGYGYTF | TGTGCCAGCGGAGAGTGGGGGGGCTATGGCTACACCTTC | . | TRBJ1-2 | . | TRBV4-2
CASRSAYEQYF | TGTGCCAGCAGGTCGGCCTACGAGCAGTACTTC | . | TRBJ2-7 | . | TRBV6-5
CASRRPQTGRNTEAFF | TGTGCCAGCCGACGCCCCCAGACAGGGCGGAACACTGAAGCTTTCTTT | TRBD1 | TRBJ1-1 | . | TRBV27
CASSLARYNEQFF | TGTGCTAGCAGCTTAGCTAGGTACAATGAGCAGTTCTTC | . | TRBJ2-1 | . | TRBV7-7
CATSGQTYEQYF | TGTGCCACCAGCGGACAGACATACGAGCAGTACTTC | . | TRBJ2-7 | . | TRBV15
CASSLAPQDEQYF | TGTGCCAGCAGCTTAGCCCCCCAAGACGAGCAGTACTTC | . | TRBJ2-7 | . | TRBV11-1
CASSQERVVNLGNQPQHF | TGCGCCAGCAGCCAAGAACGGGTCGTTAACTTGGGCAATCAGCCCCAGCATTTT | . | TRBJ1-5 | once | TRBV4-1
CASSRVWGRGDTQYF | TGTGCCAGCAGCCGGGTGTGGGGCCGAGGAGATACGCAGTATTTT | . | TRBJ2-3 | . | TRBV7-8
CASRPTGVETQYF | TGTGCCAGCAGACCTACAGGGGTCGAGACCCAGTACTTC | TRBD1 | TRBJ2-5 | . | TRBV11-2
CASSSPRDRPSYEQYF | TGTGCCAGCAGCTCCCCTCGAGACAGGCCCTCCTACGAGCAGTACTTC | . | TRBJ2-7 | . | TRBV7-9
CASRNPLSYEQYF | TGTGCCAGCAGAAATCCACTGTCCTACGAGCAGTACTTC | . | TRBJ2-7 | . | TRBV2
CASSSIQRGLADTQYF | TGTGCCAGCAGCAGCATTCAGCGGGGCCTGGCAGATACGCAGTATTTT | TRBD2 | TRBJ2-3 | . | TRBV11-2
CASSLVTDNTEAFF | TGCGCCAGCAGCTTGGTGACAGATAACACTGAAGCTTTCTTT | . | TRBJ1-1 | . | TRBV5-1
CASSPRAVGGHEQYF | TGTGCCAGCAGCCCGAGGGCAGTTGGGGGTCACGAGCAGTACTTC | . | TRBJ2-7 | . | TRBV7-2
CASSAFGERKEKLFF | TGTGCCAGCAGCGCCTTCGGGGAGAGAAAGGAAAAACTGTTTTTT | . | TRBJ1-4 | . | TRBV9
CATARTVGPTQPQHF | TGTGCCACCGCGAGGACAGTTGGTCCTACTCAGCCCCAGCATTTT | . | TRBJ1-5 | . | TRBV27
CASRIIGLAVYEQYF | TGTGCCAGCAGGATTATAGGACTAGCGGTTTACGAGCAGTACTTC | TRBD2 | TRBJ2-7 | . | TRBV27
CASSLKGSGEQYF | TGTGCCAGCAGCTTGAAGGGCTCGGGCGAGCAGTACTTC | . | TRBJ2-7 | . | TRBV7-9
CASSYDRADEAFF | TGTGCCAGCAGTTACGACAGGGCTGACGAAGCTTTCTTT | TRBD1 | TRBJ1-1 | . | TRBV6-5